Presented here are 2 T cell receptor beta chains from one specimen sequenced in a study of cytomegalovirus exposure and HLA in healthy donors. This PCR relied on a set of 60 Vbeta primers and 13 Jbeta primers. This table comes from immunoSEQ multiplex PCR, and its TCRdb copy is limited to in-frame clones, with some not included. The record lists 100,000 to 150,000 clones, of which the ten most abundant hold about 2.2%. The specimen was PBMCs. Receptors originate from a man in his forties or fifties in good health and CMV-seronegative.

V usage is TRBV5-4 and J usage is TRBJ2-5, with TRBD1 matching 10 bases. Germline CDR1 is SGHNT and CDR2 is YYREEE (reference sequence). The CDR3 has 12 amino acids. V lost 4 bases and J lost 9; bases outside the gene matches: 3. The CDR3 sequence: CASSQDRGSQYF. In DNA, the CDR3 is TGTGCCAGCAGCCAGGACAGGGGGTCCCAGTACTTC.

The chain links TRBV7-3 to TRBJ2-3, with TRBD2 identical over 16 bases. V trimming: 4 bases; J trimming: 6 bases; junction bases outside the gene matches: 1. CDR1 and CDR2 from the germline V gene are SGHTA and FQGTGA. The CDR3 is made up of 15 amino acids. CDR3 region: CASSSGLAGGDTQYF. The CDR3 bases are TGTGCCAGCAGCTCGGGACTAGCGGGAGGGGATACGCAGTATTTT.